This is a list of T cell receptor beta chains from one sample in a study of T cells in Graves' hyperthyroidism and ophthalmopathy. A single record per CDR3 protein comes from TCRdb applying MiXCR to the multiplex PCR reads. The sample has a few hundred thousand distinct CDR3 sequences, roughly 22% seen once. Sequencing used blood. Source of these receptors: an older woman with Graves' ophthalmopathy. Each CDR3 is given with its conserved first and last residue. A D gene is named only where the DNA matches it firmly. Expanded clones are given a class, and other clones once, few, many or no size at all.

D	size	V	J	DNA	CDR3
NA	few	TRBV6-2/TRBV6-3	TRBJ1-2	TGTGCCAGCAGCACTAGTCTTGCTGGCTACACCTTC	CASSTSLAGYTF
NA	NA	TRBV19	TRBJ1-2	TGTGCCAGCGACCCCGGAGGAAACTATGGCTACACCTTC	CASDPGGNYGYTF
NA	few	TRBV30	TRBJ2-3	TGTGCCTGGGCCCTACGCCTCACAGATACGCAGTATTTT	CAWALRLTDTQYF
NA	many	TRBV3-1	TRBJ2-1	TGTGCCAGCAGCCTCGGACGGGTCTACAATGAGCAGTTCTTC	CASSLGRVYNEQFF
NA	NA	TRBV5-1	TRBJ2-3	TGCGCCAGCAGCTTGGCCATGACGGGGAGCACAGATACGCAGTATTTT	CASSLAMTGSTDTQYF
NA	NA	TRBV20-1	TRBJ2-3	TGCAGTGCTAGAGATGGGAGGCCGGGAGTGTTTTCCGGCACAGATACGCAGTATTTT	CSARDGRPGVFSGTDTQYF
NA	few	TRBV27	TRBJ1-2	TGTGCCAGCAGTTTACGGACGGACAAAGCTAACTATGGCTACACCTTC	CASSLRTDKANYGYTF
TRBD1	NA	TRBV10-3	TRBJ1-1	TGTGCCATCAGTACATCCGGGACAGGGGCCACTGAAGCTCTCTTT	CAISTSGTGATEALF
TRBD1	NA	TRBV20-1	TRBJ2-5	TGCAGTGCTGAAGGAACAGGGGGATACCAAGAGACCCAGTACTTC	CSAEGTGGYQETQYF
NA	NA	TRBV19	TRBJ2-5	TGTGCCAGTAGTTCCCCGGGACAATATGCGGAGATCCAGTACTTC	CASSSPGQYAEIQYF
NA	NA	TRBV7-2	TRBJ1-3	TGTGCCAGCAGCTTTCACACAAGCTCTGGAAACACCATATATTTT	CASSFHTSSGNTIYF
TRBD2	many	TRBV20-1	TRBJ2-5	TGCAGTGCTAGAAGGGTCGGCGGGGGGGAGACCCAGTACTTC	CSARRVGGGETQYF
NA	NA	TRBV12-3/TRBV12-4	TRBJ1-2	TGTGCCAGCGGCATTTTAGCTAACTATGGCTACACCTTC	CASGILANYGYTF
TRBD2	NA	TRBV7-3	TRBJ2-2	TGTGCCAGCAGCTTACTTCCAACCAAACTAGCGGGAGCCACCGGGGAGCTGTTTTTT	CASSLLPTKLAGATGELFF
NA	few	TRBV20-1	TRBJ1-4	TGCAGTGCTAGAGATTTACAGGCTTCTAATGAAAAACTGTTTTTT	CSARDLQASNEKLFF
NA	many	TRBV27	TRBJ2-1	TGTGCCAGCAGTTTATGGTTTGCGTTCGGTGGGGGGAATGAGCAGTTCTTC	CASSLWFAFGGGNEQFF
NA	many	TRBV12-3/TRBV12-4	TRBJ1-5	TGTGCCAGCAGTGCCGGACGGAGATATAGCAATCAGCCCCAGCATTTT	CASSAGRRYSNQPQHF
NA	few	TRBV5-1	TRBJ2-3	TGCGCCAGCAGCCGTCTAGCAGATCCAGATACGCAGTATTTT	CASSRLADPDTQYF
NA	few	TRBV7-9	TRBJ1-6	TGTGCCAGCAGATTAGACCAACGGGGTAATTCACCCCTCCACTTT	CASRLDQRGNSPLHF
NA	NA	TRBV5-1	TRBJ2-7	TGCGCCAGCAGCCCCAGCGTTACCTACGAGCAGTACTTC	CASSPSVTYEQYF
NA	NA	TRBV6-6	TRBJ1-2	TGTGCCAGCAGTTACTCCCGGACAGAAAACTATGGCTACACCTTC	CASSYSRTENYGYTF
NA	NA	TRBV6-1	TRBJ2-7	TGTGCCAGCGGTGAAGCGCTACGCGGGCTCTCCTACGAGCAGTACTTC	CASGEALRGLSYEQYF
TRBD2	NA	TRBV6-1	TRBJ2-3	TGTGCCAGCAGCAGACTAGGACTAGCGGGAAGCACAGATACGCAGTATTTT	CASSRLGLAGSTDTQYF
NA	once	TRBV7-9	TRBJ1-2	TGTGCCAGCACCGGCACGGGGTCACACTCGATAGCTAACTATGGCTACACCTTC	CASTGTGSHSIANYGYTF
TRBD1	many	TRBV12-3/TRBV12-4	TRBJ2-3	TGTGCCAGCAGCACAGGGCAGGGGGTAACAGATACGCAGTATTTT	CASSTGQGVTDTQYF
NA	NA	TRBV19	TRBJ2-7	TGTGCCAGTAGTATAGGGCGGGACAACTACGAGCAGTACTTC	CASSIGRDNYEQYF
NA	NA	TRBV6-5	TRBJ2-3	TGTGCCAGCAGTTACTCCAGTAGGGGAAGCACTTATACGCAGTATTTT	CASSYSSRGSTYTQYF
TRBD1	NA	TRBV20-1	TRBJ1-6	TGCAGTGCTAGGGTAACGGGACAGAATTCACCCCTCCACTTT	CSARVTGQNSPLHF
NA	few	TRBV6-5	TRBJ1-2	TGTGCCAGCAGTTATCGGGTTGACAACGGCTACACCTTC	CASSYRVDNGYTF
TRBD1	NA	TRBV19	TRBJ1-1	TGTGCCAGCAAGGACAGGGGATACCCTGAAGCTTTCTTT	CASKDRGYPEAFF
NA	NA	TRBV27	TRBJ1-5	TGTGCCAGCAGAGGACACAACAATCAGCCCCAGCATTTT	CASRGHNNQPQHF
NA	many	TRBV12-3/TRBV12-4	TRBJ1-2	TGTGCCAGCAGTTTAGATTACCGAAGCTATGGCTACACCTTC	CASSLDYRSYGYTF
NA	NA	TRBV7-6	TRBJ2-7	TGTGCCAGCAGCCCAGGGACAGAGCAGTACTTC	CASSPGTEQYF
TRBD1	NA	TRBV6-5	TRBJ2-2	TGTGCCAGCACTCTATCTCGGGCAGGGGGCTTTATTGGTACCGGGGAGCTGTTTTTT	CASTLSRAGGFIGTGELFF
NA	NA	TRBV20-1	TRBJ2-3	TGCAGTGCTAGACCCCCTGCGGGATTCACAGATACGCAGTATTTT	CSARPPAGFTDTQYF
NA	NA	TRBV19	TRBJ2-7	TGTGCCAGTAGTATAGCGGTAGCGGACCACTGGGAGCAGTACTTC	CASSIAVADHWEQYF
NA	NA	TRBV27	TRBJ2-5	TGTGCCAGCAGTTCGATTCTGGTTGGAGAGACCCAGTACTTC	CASSSILVGETQYF
NA	few	TRBV20-1	TRBJ1-5	TGCAGTGCTGTTACGAGCATTGATCAGCCCCAGCATTTT	CSAVTSIDQPQHF
NA	many	TRBV20-1	TRBJ2-7	TGCAGTGCTAGCGGGAGCTCCTACGAGCAGTACTTC	CSASGSSYEQYF